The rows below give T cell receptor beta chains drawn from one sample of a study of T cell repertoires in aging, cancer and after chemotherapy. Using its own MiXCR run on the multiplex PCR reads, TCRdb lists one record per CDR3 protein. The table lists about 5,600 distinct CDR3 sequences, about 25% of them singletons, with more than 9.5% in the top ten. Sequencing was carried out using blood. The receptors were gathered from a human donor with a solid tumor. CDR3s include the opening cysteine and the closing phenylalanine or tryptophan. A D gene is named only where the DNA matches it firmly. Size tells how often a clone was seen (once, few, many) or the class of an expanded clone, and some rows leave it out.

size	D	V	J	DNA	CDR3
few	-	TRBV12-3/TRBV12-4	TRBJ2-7	TGTGCCAGCAGAGGGACTCCTGGTTCGGGGGAGCAGTACTTC	CASRGTPGSGEQYF
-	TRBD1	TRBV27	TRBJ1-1	TGTGCCAGCAGTTTAAGACAGGGGACTGAAGCTTTCTTT	CASSLRQGTEAFF
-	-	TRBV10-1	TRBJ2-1	TGCGCCAGCAGTGCGACGGGAGAGGGTGCCAATGAGCAGTTCTTC	CASSATGEGANEQFF
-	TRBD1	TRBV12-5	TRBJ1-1	TGTGCTAGTGGTTTGAGCAGGGGGATGAACACTGAAGCTTTCTTT	CASGLSRGMNTEAFF
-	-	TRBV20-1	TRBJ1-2	TGCAGTGCTTTTGAGGGGATTGATAACTATGGCTACACCTTC	CSAFEGIDNYGYTF
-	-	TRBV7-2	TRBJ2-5	TGTGCCAGCAACCTCGGTGGGGGCGGAAAGACCCAGTACTTC	CASNLGGGGKTQYF
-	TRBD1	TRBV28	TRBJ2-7	TGTGCCGGCAGCTGGGGACAGCCGAGCTCCTACGAGCAGTACTTC	CAGSWGQPSSYEQYF
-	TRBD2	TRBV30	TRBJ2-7	TGTGCCAGTAGTCCGACTAGCGAAAACTCCTACGAGCAGTACTTC	CASSPTSENSYEQYF
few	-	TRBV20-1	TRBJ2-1	TGCAGTGCTAGAGACGGGGTTGGGCTAGACACTGCACAGAACAATGAGCAGTTCTTC	CSARDGVGLDTAQNNEQFF
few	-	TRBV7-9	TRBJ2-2	TGTGCCAGCAGCTTGGGGGGATCCGGGGAGCTGTTTTTT	CASSLGGSGELFF
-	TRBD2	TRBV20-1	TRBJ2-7	TGCAGTGCTAGCGCCCGGACTAGCGGGAACCACGAGCAGTACTTC	CSASARTSGNHEQYF
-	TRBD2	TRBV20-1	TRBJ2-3	TGCAGTGCTAGAGAACCGGGACTAGCAACTGATACGCAGTATTTT	CSAREPGLATDTQYF
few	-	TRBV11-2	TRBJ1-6	TGTGCCAGCAGCGCAAACAGGGTTAATTCACCCCTCCACTTT	CASSANRVNSPLHF
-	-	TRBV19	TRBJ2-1	TGTGCCAGTAACGACCCTGGGAGCTCCTACAATGAGCAGTTCTTC	CASNDPGSSYNEQFF
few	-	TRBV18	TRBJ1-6	TGTGCCAGCTCACCCGGTGGAGCGAGCTCCTATAATTCACCCCTCCACTTT	CASSPGGASSYNSPLHF
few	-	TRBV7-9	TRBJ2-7	TGTGCCAGCAGGAGTGACGGAACCTACGAGCAGTACTTC	CASRSDGTYEQYF
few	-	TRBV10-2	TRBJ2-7	TGCGCCAGCAGTGGCTCCTACGAGCAGTACTTC	CASSGSYEQYF